This passage covers 15 T cell receptor beta chains from one sample sequenced in a study of radiation and T cells in renal cell carcinoma. Time point given: blood 2 weeks post-SBRT. Treatment specified: 15 Gy SBRT to primary tumor, nephrectomy 4 weeks later. The repertoire was sequenced with immunoSEQ multiplex PCR; TCRdb's copy has only in-frame clones and lacks some. The sample holds 95,000 to 150,000 clones, around 82% seen once. The specimen was blood, collected from a patient whose treatment included radiotherapy and nephrectomy. The receptors originated from a man in his forties or fifties with renal cell carcinoma.

The V and J genes are TRBV20-1 and TRBJ1-2; possible D gene TRBD1, 6 bases. The CDR3 is 11 amino acids. Germline CDR1 and CDR2: DFQATT and SNEGSKA (reference sequence). Trimming pared 5 bases from V and 6 bases from J, leaving 10 bases between. CDR3 in amino acids: CSAPRTDGYTF. The CDR3 DNA reads TGCAGTGCTCCTCGGACAGATGGCTACACCTTC.

On this clone itself: Other nucleotide sequences in the sample specify the same CDR3. This chain links TRBV5-4 with TRBJ2-7; 7 bases match TRBD2. The CDR3 sequence is 16 residues long. The J segment lost 4 bases and the V segment lost 0 bases, leaving 10 bases of the junction unmatched. The V gene's germline CDR1 is SGHNT and CDR2 YYREEE (reference sequence). This chain's CDR3 is CASSLDPGGSAYEQYF. The CDR3 coding sequence is TGTGCCAGCAGCTTGGATCCTGGCGGGAGTGCTTACGAGCAGTACTTC.

The chain is built from TRBV5-4 and TRBJ2-2, with TRBD1 identical over 7 bases. Germline V lookup: CDR1 SGHNT, CDR2 YYREEE (reference sequence). Trimming at V came to 5 bases and at J to 0 bases, leaving 13 bases not matched to a gene. The CDR3 length is 18 residues. CDR3 loop: CASSSRQGGRANTGELFF. CDR3 bases: TGTGCCAGCAGTTCAAGACAGGGTGGTCGGGCGAACACCGGGGAGCTGTTTTTT.

The V and J genes are TRBV9 and TRBJ2-1, with 12 bases aligning to TRBD2. In germline, CDR1 is SGDLS, CDR2 YYNGEE. V was pared by 4 bases and J by 0 bases, with 2 bases of the junction left unmatched. This CDR3 has 16 amino acids. For the CDR3, the DNA is TGTGCCAGCAGCCGGACTAGCGGGATCTCCTACAATGAGCAGTTCTTC. It encodes CASSRTSGISYNEQFF.

The chain employs TRBV27 and TRBJ2-1; TRBD2 aligns across 7 bases. Trimming cost V 3 bases and J 8 bases; bases outside gene matches: 7. Germline V gene data show CDR1 as MNHEY and CDR2 as SMNVEV (reference sequence). The CDR3 covers 14 residues. The CDR3 region has the DNA TGTGCCAGCAGTTTGGACGGGAGGTTGGATGAGCAGTTCTTC. Its translation: CASSLDGRLDEQFF.

This clone was found once. The chain recombines TRBV7-9 with TRBJ2-2, with D uncertain. Germline values: CDR1 SEHNR, CDR2 FQNEAQ (reference sequence). Trimming removed 3 bases from V and 0 bases from J, with 8 bases in between. This CDR3 is 15 amino acids long. The CDR3 region is CASSFQNTNTGELFF. The CDR3 DNA sequence: TGTGCCAGCAGCTTCCAAAATACGAACACCGGGGAGCTGTTTTTT.

The chain uses TRBV6-1 and TRBJ1-5; D perhaps matches TRBD1 (5 bases). Trimming cost V 4 bases and J 3 bases, with 19 bases left between them. CDR1 is MNHNS and CDR2 is SASEGT in the germline V gene. The CDR3 has 17 amino acids. Here the CDR3 reads CASSAFRDGGNNQPQHF. CDR3 nucleotides: TGTGCCAGCAGTGCATTCCGGGACGGGGGAAACAATCAGCCCCAGCATTTT.

J is TRBJ2-1 and V is TRBV21-1; no DNA check was done on the table's D call, TRBD2. TRBV21-1 is assigned pseudogene status. CDR3 size: 17 residues. CDR3 amino acids: CASSKAERSSSYNEQFF. The CDR3 DNA reads as TGTGCCAGCAGCAAAGCCGAAAGGAGCAGCTCCTACAATGAGCAGTTCTTC.

The chain combines TRBV6-5 with TRBJ1-4, with 10 bases identical to TRBD1. The CDR3 is 15 residues long. The trim removed 2 bases at V and 5 bases at J, leaving 2 bases unmatched. CDR1 is MNHEY and CDR2 is SVGAGI in the germline V gene. The CDR3 loop is CASSYTTGGNEKLFF. The DNA of the CDR3 is TGTGCCAGCAGTTACACGACAGGGGGCAATGAAAAACTGTTTTTT.

This chain uses TRBV30 with TRBJ2-3; no clear D gene. V dropped 1 base and J dropped 0 bases, with 5 bases sitting between them. The CDR3 consists of 13 residues. CDR1 GTSNPN and CDR2 SVGIG come from the germline V gene (reference sequence). In nucleotides, the CDR3 is TGTGCCTGGAGTGGGGGTAGCACAGATACGCAGTATTTT. It translates to CAWSGGSTDTQYF.

In the case of this clone: With only one base between it and a far larger clone, this is likely a read error. The chain is built from TRBV6-1 and TRBJ2-7; 11 bases fit TRBD2. This CDR3 region has 18 residues. Germline assignment: CDR1 MNHNS and CDR2 SASEGT. J lost 1 base, V lost 2 bases, and 10 bases had no gene match. As DNA, the CDR3 is TGTGCCAGCAGTGAATTAACTAGCGGGGGCCACAAGTCCTACGAGCAGTACTTC. Amino acid sequence: CASSELTSGGHKSYEQYF.

This clone has only one observation. The CDR3 spells CASRRELGELFF. DNA for the CDR3: TGTGCCAGCCGGAGGGAACTAGGGGAGCTGTTTTTT. The chain uses TRBV6-5 and TRBJ2-2, with TRBD2 as a possible D gene (6 bases). The V end lost 8 bases, the J end lost 8 bases, and 12 bases lay between the germline ends. This CDR3 has 12 residues. CDR1 is MNHEY, CDR2 SVGAGI, per germline.

The rearrangement uses TRBV28 and TRBJ1-1, with 7 nucleotides matching TRBD1. CDR3 length: 14 residues. V dropped 3 bases and J dropped 1; count of bases not matched to a gene: 2. Germline V gene sequence: CDR1 MDHEN, CDR2 SYDVKM. The CDR3 spells CASSFGDRNTEAFF. CDR3 nucleotides: TGTGCCAGCAGTTTTGGGGACAGGAACACTGAAGCTTTCTTT.

This rearrangement joins TRBV6-1 to TRBJ1-2; D gene ambiguous. The CDR3 contains 14 residues. V was shortened by 0 bases and J by 5 bases, with 10 bases between the two germline ends. Germline V CDR1 and CDR2: MNHNS, SASEGT. The CDR3 coding sequence is TGTGCCAGCAGTGAAGCCGGCAGCCTGTATGGCTACACCTTC. Protein product: CASSEAGSLYGYTF.

The chain combines TRBV6-5 with TRBJ1-1, with D maybe TRBD1 (5 bases). The length of the CDR3 is 14 residues. Germline loops: CDR1 MNHEY, CDR2 SVGAGI. Trimming shortened V by 5 bases and J by 1 base, and 11 bases separated the two germline ends. The CDR3 DNA sequence: TGTGCCAGCAGTCTACTAGGGGCGAACACTGAAGCTTTCTTT. Residues: CASSLLGANTEAFF.